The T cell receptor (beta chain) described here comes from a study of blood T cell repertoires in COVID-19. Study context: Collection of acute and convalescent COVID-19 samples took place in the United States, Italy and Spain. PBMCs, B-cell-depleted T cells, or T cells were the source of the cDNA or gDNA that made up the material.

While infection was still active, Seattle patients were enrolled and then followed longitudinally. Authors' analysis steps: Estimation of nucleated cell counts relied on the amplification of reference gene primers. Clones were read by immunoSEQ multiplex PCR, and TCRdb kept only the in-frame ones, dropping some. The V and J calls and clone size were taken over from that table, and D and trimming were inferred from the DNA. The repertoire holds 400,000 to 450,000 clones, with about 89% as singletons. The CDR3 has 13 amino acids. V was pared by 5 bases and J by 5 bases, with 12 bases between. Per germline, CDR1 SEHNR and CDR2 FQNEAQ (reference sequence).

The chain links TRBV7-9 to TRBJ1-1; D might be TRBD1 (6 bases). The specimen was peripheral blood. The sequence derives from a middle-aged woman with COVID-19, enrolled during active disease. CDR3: CASSVTGWTEAFF. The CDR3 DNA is TGTGCCAGCAGCGTGACAGGTTGGACTGAAGCTTTCTTT.